This T cell receptor (beta chain) was obtained from a study of blood T cells in healthy people across ages. Isolation per sample recovered at least 7 million PBMCs. Then a second PCR, running about 6 to 12 cycles, was carried out with a sample-barcoded 5' primer and a J-beta primer mix. A template-switch adaptor containing 12 random nucleotides labeled each cDNA molecule. TCRdb re-derived calls from the 5' RACE reads in MiXCR, one entry per CDR3 protein. This table has 980,000 or so distinct CDR3 sequences, about 48% appearing once. The CDR3 is 16 amino acids. The V gene's germline CDR1 is SEHNR and CDR2 FQNEAQ (reference sequence). Losses at the gene ends were 3 bases for V and 5 bases for J; bases not matched to a gene: 11. To note about this clonotype: Its antigen remains unknown.

Points from the study as a whole: A greater number of naive CD4+ cells and higher diversity distinguished long-lived donors from aged donors.

The sample comprised blood. J is TRBJ1-1 and V is TRBV7-9; the match to TRBD1 covers 8 bases. The clonotype originates from a young man in good health. CDR3 bases: TGTGCCAGCAGCTTCCACAGGACAGGGCGGAGTACTGAAGCTTTCTTT. Its protein is CASSFHRTGRSTEAFF.